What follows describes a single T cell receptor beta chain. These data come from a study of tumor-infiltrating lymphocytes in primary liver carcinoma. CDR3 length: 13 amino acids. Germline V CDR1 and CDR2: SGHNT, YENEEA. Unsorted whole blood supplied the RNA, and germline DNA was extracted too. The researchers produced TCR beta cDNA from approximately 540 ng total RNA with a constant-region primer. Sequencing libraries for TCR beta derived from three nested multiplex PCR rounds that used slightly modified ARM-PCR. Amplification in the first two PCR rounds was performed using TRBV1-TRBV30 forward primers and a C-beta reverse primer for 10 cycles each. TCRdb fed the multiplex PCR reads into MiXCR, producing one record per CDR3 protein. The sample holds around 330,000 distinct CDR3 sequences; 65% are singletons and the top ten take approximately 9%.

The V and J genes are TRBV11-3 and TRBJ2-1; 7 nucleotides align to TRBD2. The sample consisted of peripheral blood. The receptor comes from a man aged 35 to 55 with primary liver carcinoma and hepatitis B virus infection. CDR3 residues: CVSSRTRLDEQFF. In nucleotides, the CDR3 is TGTGTTAGCAGCAGGACTAGGCTCGATGAGCAGTTCTTC. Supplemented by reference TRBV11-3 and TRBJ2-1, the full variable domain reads EAGVVQSPRYKIIEKKQPVAFWCNPISGHNTLYWYLQNLGQGPELLIRYENEEAVDDSQLPKDRFSAERLKGVDSTLKIQPAELGDSAVYLCVSSRTRLDEQFFGPGTRLTVL.